This TCR beta chain was found in a study of blood T cell repertoires in COVID-19. Study at large: Italy, Spain and the United States were the sources of the convalescent and acute COVID-19 samples. PBMCs, B-cell-depleted T cells, or T cells provided the cDNA or gDNA that made up the material.

Original processing notes: Reference gene primers were amplified, and this amplification served to estimate nucleated cell counts. Clones were sequenced by immunoSEQ multiplex PCR, and TCRdb holds only the in-frame ones, with some missing. That table supplies the V and J calls and clone size; D and trimming were determined from the DNA. This sample has almost 100,000 clones, with roughly nine tenths found just once. The CDR3 is made up of 15 amino acids. The V gene lost 1 base and the J gene lost 5 bases, with 14 bases spanning the gap. Per the germline V gene, CDR1 is LGHDT and CDR2 is YNNKEL (reference sequence).

The chain recombines TRBV3-1 (or the pseudogene TRBV3-2) with TRBJ1-1, with D hard to call. Material: peripheral blood. The sequence was obtained from a man between 50 and 59 years old with acute or convalescent COVID-19. The CDR3 DNA sequence: TGTGCCAGCAGCCAAGGAGTCGGGGTTCAGACTGAAGCTTTCTTT. Translated, it gives CASSQGVGVQTEAFF.